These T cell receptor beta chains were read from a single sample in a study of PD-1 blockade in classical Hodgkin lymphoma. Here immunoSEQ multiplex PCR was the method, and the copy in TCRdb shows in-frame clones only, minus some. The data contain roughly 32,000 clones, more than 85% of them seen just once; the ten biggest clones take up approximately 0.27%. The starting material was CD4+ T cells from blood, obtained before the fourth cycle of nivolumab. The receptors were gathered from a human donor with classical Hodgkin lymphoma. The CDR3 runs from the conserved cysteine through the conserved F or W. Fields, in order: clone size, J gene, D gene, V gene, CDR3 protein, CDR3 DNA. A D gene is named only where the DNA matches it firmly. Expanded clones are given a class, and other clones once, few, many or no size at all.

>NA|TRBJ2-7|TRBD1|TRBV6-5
CASGQGVYEQYF
TGTGCCAGCGGACAGGGGGTGTACGAGCAGTACTTC
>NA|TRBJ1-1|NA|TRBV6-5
CASSSQVNTEAFF
TGTGCCAGCAGTTCACAGGTGAACACTGAAGCTTTCTTT
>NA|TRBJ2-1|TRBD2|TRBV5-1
CASSSAGTSGIGEQFF
TGCGCCAGCAGCTCTGCCGGGACTAGCGGGATTGGTGAGCAGTTCTTC
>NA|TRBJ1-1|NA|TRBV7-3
CASSLRGGDDVAFF
TGTGCCAGCAGCTTACGGGGGGGAGATGACGTGGCTTTCTTT
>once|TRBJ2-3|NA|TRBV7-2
CASSLFSPTDTQYF
TGTGCCAGCAGCTTATTTAGCCCGACGGATACGCAGTATTTT
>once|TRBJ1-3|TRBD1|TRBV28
CASSPGTGVLGNTIYF
TGTGCCAGCAGTCCGGGGACAGGGGTCCTGGGAAACACCATATATTTT
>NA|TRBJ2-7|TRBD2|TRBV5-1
CASTTSGSYEQYF
TGCGCCAGTACAACTAGCGGTTCATACGAGCAGTACTTC
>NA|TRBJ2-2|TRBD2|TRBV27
CASSASGRAGNTGELFF
TGTGCCAGCAGTGCCAGCGGGAGGGCAGGGAACACCGGGGAGCTGTTTTTT
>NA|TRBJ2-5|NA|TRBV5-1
CASSLEDETQYF
TGCGCCAGCAGCCTAGAGGATGAGACCCAGTACTTC
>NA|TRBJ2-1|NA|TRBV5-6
CASSRLAKPPYNEQFF
TGTGCCAGCAGCAGGCTAGCTAAACCCCCTTACAATGAGCAGTTCTTC
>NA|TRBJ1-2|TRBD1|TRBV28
CASSFGRGYGYTF
TGTGCCAGCAGTTTCGGCAGGGGGTATGGCTACACCTTC
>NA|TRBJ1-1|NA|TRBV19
CASIKGMNTEAFF
TGTGCCAGTATAAAGGGCATGAACACTGAAGCTTTCTTT
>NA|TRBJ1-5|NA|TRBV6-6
CASSPKGGGQPQHF
TGTGCCAGCAGTCCAAAGGGGGGGGGACAGCCCCAGCATTTT
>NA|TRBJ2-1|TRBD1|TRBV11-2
CASSLVRRDRAAYNEQFF
TGTGCCAGCAGCTTGGTTCGGAGAGACAGGGCCGCCTACAATGAGCAGTTCTTC
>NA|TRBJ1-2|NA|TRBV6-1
CASSDPGGIGNYGYTF
TGTGCCAGCAGTGACCCGGGTGGCATCGGGAACTATGGCTACACCTTC
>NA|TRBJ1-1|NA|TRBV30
CALSRQGNTEAFF
TGTGCCCTGTCAAGGCAGGGGAACACTGAAGCTTTCTTT
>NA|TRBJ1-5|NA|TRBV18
CASSPAGQYQPQHF
TGTGCCAGCTCACCAGCAGGGCAATATCAGCCCCAGCATTTT
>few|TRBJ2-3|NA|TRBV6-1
CASSVRTADTQYF
TGTGCCAGCAGTGTAAGGACAGCAGATACGCAGTATTTT
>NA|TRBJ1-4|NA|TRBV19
CASNARGVNEKLFF
TGTGCCAGTAACGCACGGGGCGTAAATGAAAAACTGTTTTTT
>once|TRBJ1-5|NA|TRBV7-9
CASSLAAGGQPQHF
TGTGCCAGCAGCTTAGCGGCGGGCGGTCAGCCCCAGCATTTT
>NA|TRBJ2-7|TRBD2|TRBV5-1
CASSFGREFYEQYF
TGCGCCAGCAGCTTCGGGCGGGAGTTCTACGAGCAGTACTTC
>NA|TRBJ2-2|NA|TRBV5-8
CASSLRSVQEPSGELFF
TGTGCCAGCAGCTTGAGGTCCGTTCAGGAGCCATCCGGGGAGCTGTTTTTT
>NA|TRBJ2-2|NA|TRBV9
CASSVKGEAGELFF
TGTGCCAGCAGCGTCAAAGGGGAGGCCGGGGAGCTGTTTTTT
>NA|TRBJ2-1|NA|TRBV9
CASSVNGDTYNEQFF
TGTGCCAGCAGCGTAAACGGGGATACCTACAATGAGCAGTTCTTC
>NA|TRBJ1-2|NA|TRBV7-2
CASSLGAGTLGYTF
TGTGCCAGCAGCCTTGGGGCAGGTACCTTAGGCTACACCTTC
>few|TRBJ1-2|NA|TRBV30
CAWSLELWSTRGYTF
TGTGCCTGGAGCCTTGAACTTTGGTCTACCAGGGGCTACACCTTC
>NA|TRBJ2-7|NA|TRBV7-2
CASSLVGGQLTYEQYF
TGTGCCAGCAGCTTAGTAGGCGGTCAGTTGACCTACGAGCAGTACTTC
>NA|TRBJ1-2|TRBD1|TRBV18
CASSDDREYGYTF
TGTGCCAGCTCAGACGACAGGGAATATGGCTACACCTTC
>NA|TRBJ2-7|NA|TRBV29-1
CSVDSVRGVYEQYF
TGCAGCGTTGATTCGGTCAGGGGAGTCTACGAGCAGTACTTC
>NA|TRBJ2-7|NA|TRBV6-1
CASSEALGYEQYF
TGTGCCAGCAGTGAAGCGTTGGGCTACGAGCAGTACTTC
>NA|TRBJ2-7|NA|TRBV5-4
CASSLERGSSYEQYF
TGTGCCAGCAGCTTGGAACGGGGGAGCTCCTACGAGCAGTACTTC
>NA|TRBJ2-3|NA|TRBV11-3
CASSGASDTQYF
TGTGCCAGCAGCGGGGCCTCAGATACGCAGTATTTT
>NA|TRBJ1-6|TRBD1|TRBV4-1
CASSQGQGNNSPLHF
TGCGCCAGCAGCCAGGGACAGGGTAATAATTCACCCCTCCACTTT
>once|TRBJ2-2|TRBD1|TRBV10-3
CAIRGQGAGGELFF
TGTGCCATCAGGGGACAGGGGGCTGGAGGGGAGCTGTTTTTT
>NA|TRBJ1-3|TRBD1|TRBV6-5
CASTRTGVGNTIYF
TGTGCCAGCACCAGGACAGGGGTAGGAAACACCATATATTTT
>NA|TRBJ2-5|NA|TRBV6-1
CASSRRDTQETQYF
TGTGCCAGCAGCCGCAGGGATACCCAAGAGACCCAGTACTTC
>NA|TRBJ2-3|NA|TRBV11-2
CASSGSGDTQYF
TGTGCCAGCAGCGGTAGCGGAGATACGCAGTATTTT